This T cell receptor beta chain stems from a study of technical replicates of blood from a few donors. This table comes from immunoSEQ multiplex PCR, and its TCRdb copy is limited to in-frame clones, with some not included. The repertoire holds around 70,000 clones, with 85% to 95% as singletons. Unmatched junction bases numbered 4, after V lost 0 bases and J lost 6 bases. CDR1 and CDR2 (germline): MNHEY, SVGAGI. The CDR3 runs 15 residues. The clonotype comes from a human donor in good health. This chain uses TRBV6-5 with TRBJ2-2; 7 nucleotides agree with TRBD2. Sample: T cells isolated from PBMCs. The CDR3 reads CASSYSRGTPGELFF. The CDR3 nucleotides are TGTGCCAGCAGTTACTCGCGGGGGACCCCCGGGGAGCTGTTTTTT.